One and the same sample provided the 29 T cell receptor beta chains below, sequenced in a study of T cell repertoires in cytomegalovirus infection. MiXCR, run by TCRdb on the reads, gives a single entry per CDR3 protein. This table holds around 74,000 distinct CDR3 sequences, 3% to 4.5% found once. The source material was PBMCs. The receptors were gathered from a human donor in good health (CMV status not recorded). Some clones in this sample may be carry-over from other donors' samples.

This clonotype came up many times. The chain carries TRBV10-3 and TRBJ1-2; 7 positions match TRBD1. This CDR3 comprises 16 residues. CDR1 ENHRY and CDR2 SYGVKD come from the germline V gene. The ends lost 2 bases at V and 8 bases at J; junction bases unmatched: 14. The CDR3 nucleotides read TGTGCCATCAGTGAGAGGTCACAGGGGCTGAGTGGGGGCTACACCTTC. Protein: CAISERSQGLSGGYTF.

This clonotype has ten or more counts. The genes are TRBV12-3 or TRBV12-4 and TRBJ1-1, with D tentatively TRBD1 (5 bases). The V end lost 5 bases, the J end lost 0 bases, and 10 bases lay between the germline ends. The CDR3 covers 14 residues. CDR3 DNA: TGTGCCAGCAGTCCGACAGCCATGAACACTGAAGCTTTCTTT. The encoded protein is CASSPTAMNTEAFF.

The table lists this clonotype with many counts. CDR3 in amino acids: CSAPQGRGYEQYF. CDR3 nucleotides: TGCAGTGCCCCACAGGGACGAGGCTACGAGCAGTACTTC. The chain couples TRBV20-1 to TRBJ2-7; possibly TRBD1 for D (6 bases). V lost 6 bases and J 3 bases, leaving 15 bases between the germline ends. Germline V lookup: CDR1 DFQATT, CDR2 SNEGSKA (reference sequence). This CDR3 is built from 13 residues.

About this clonotype: Sequence at one end of the junction differs from germline and may be a read error. This chain joins TRBV7-2 and TRBJ2-6, with D tentatively TRBD1 or TRBD2 (5 bases each). In germline, CDR1 is SGHTA, CDR2 FQGNSA. There are 15 residues in the CDR3. Here the CDR3 DNA reads TGTGCCAGCAGCTCTTTCGGGGCGGGTGGCAATGAGCAGCTCTTC. This codes for CASSSFGAGGNEQLF.

This clonotype was recorded at least ten times. The chain carries TRBV7-9 and TRBJ2-1; D is perhaps TRBD2 (6 bases). V was clipped by 1 base and J by 8 bases, with 9 bases between them. The germline CDR1 and CDR2 sequences are SEHNR and FQNEAQ (reference sequence). This CDR3 has 13 residues. The CDR3 coding sequence is TGTGCCAGCAGCTTAGGTTCGGGGGATGAGCAGTTCTTC. Its translation is CASSLGSGDEQFF.

This clonotype was found many times. The rearrangement joins TRBV29-1 to TRBJ1-5; the match to TRBD1 covers 8 bases. The trim removed 5 bases at V and 4 bases at J, leaving 10 bases unmatched. CDR3 length: 15 amino acids. Germline CDR1 reads SQVTM; CDR2 reads ANQGSEA. The CDR3 DNA sequence: TGCAGCGTTTCGATAGGGCAGGGGGCAAATCAGCCCCAGCATTTT. It yields the protein CSVSIGQGANQPQHF.

This clonotype was counted ten times or more. J is TRBJ1-2 and V is TRBV3-1, with D hard to call. The germline V gene has CDR1 LGHDT and CDR2 YNNKEL (reference sequence). With 0 bases removed from V and 4 bases from J, the gap between germline ends came to 9 bases. The CDR3 has 14 amino acids. CDR3: CASSQERVSYGYTF. DNA for the CDR3: TGTGCCAGCAGCCAAGAACGCGTCTCCTATGGCTACACCTTC.

The sample holds many counts of this clonotype. This chain links TRBV6-2 or TRBV6-3 with TRBJ2-7; either TRBD1 or TRBD2 may supply D (5 bases each). CDR1 and CDR2 (germline): MNHEY, SVGEGT. V was trimmed by 6 bases and J by 3 bases, leaving 18 bases between them. The CDR3 runs to 15 residues. The CDR3 here is CASSHPRGAFYEQYF. CDR3 nucleotides: TGTGCCAGCAGCCACCCAAGGGGAGCTTTCTACGAGCAGTACTTC.

Ten or more counts support this clonotype. The chain combines TRBV20-1 with TRBJ2-7; D gene ambiguous. Germline V gene sequence: CDR1 DFQATT, CDR2 SNEGSKA (reference sequence). There are 13 residues in the CDR3. V was pared by 3 bases and J by 1 base, with 10 bases between. CDR3 DNA sequence: TGCAGTGCTAGTCCCTCCGCGTCCTACGAGCAGTACTTC. Amino acid sequence: CSASPSASYEQYF.

This clonotype was seen ten or more times. CDR3 in DNA: TGTGCCAGCAGCCCTACAGGGTCTGAAGCTTTCTTT. Translated, it gives CASSPTGSEAFF. The rearrangement joins TRBV12-3 or TRBV12-4 to TRBJ1-1, with D possibly TRBD1 on 6 matching bases. The CDR3 length is 12 residues. Trimming removed 6 bases at V and 6 bases at J, with 11 bases between.

There are many counts of this clonotype. The chain joins TRBV7-8 to TRBJ2-5; no clear D gene. The CDR3 runs 16 residues. The V end was cut by 2 bases, the J end by 3 bases, with 16 bases between. Germline CDR1 reads SGHVS; CDR2 reads FQNEAQ. CDR3 nucleotide sequence: TGTGCCAGCAGCTTACGTCACTTAGCTGCGAAAGAGACCCAGTACTTC. This encodes CASSLRHLAAKETQYF.

This clonotype was seen repeatedly, ten times or more. The chain employs TRBV28 and TRBJ1-6; D is unclear. The V gene lost 2 bases and the J gene lost 8 bases, with 13 bases spanning the gap. In germline, CDR1 is MDHEN, CDR2 SYDVKM. This CDR3 region has 15 residues. The CDR3 DNA follows: TGTGCCAGCAGTTTACCAGCCCCAAGGGATTCACCCCTCCACTTT. This translates into CASSLPAPRDSPLHF.

This clonotype was counted ten times or more. The J gene is TRBJ1-1, the V gene TRBV19; possible D gene TRBD1, 5 bases. V shed 7 bases and J shed 4 bases, with 16 bases lying between them. The CDR3 covers 14 residues. The germline CDR1 and CDR2 sequences are LNHDA and SQIVND (reference sequence). The CDR3 loop is CASTIPGGVTEAFF. The CDR3 DNA follows: TGTGCCAGTACCATTCCGGGGGGGGTCACTGAAGCTTTCTTT.

This clonotype was picked up many times. V and J are TRBV7-2 and TRBJ1-3; 7 bases agree with TRBD1. The CDR3 covers 15 residues. J lost 0 bases, V lost 4 bases, and 3 bases had no gene match. The V gene's germline CDR1 is SGHTA and CDR2 FQGNSA. CDR3 amino acids: CASSSDRSSGNTIYF. The DNA for the CDR3 is TGTGCCAGCAGCTCGGACAGGTCCTCTGGAAACACCATATATTTT. The full variable domain, its missing parts supplied by reference TRBV7-2 and TRBJ1-3, is GAGVSQSPSNKVTEKGKDVELRCDPISGHTALYWYRQSLGQGLEFLIYFQGNSAPDKSGLPSDRFSAERTGGSVSTLTIQRTQQEDSAVYLCASSSDRSSGNTIYFGEGSWLTVV.

This clonotype was detected ten times or more. This rearrangement joins TRBV19 to TRBJ1-6, with D uncertain. Trimming removed 5 bases from V and 4 bases from J, with 12 bases in between. This CDR3 has 15 amino acids. In germline, CDR1 is LNHDA, CDR2 SQIVND (reference sequence). The CDR3 here is CASSSMPGYNSPLHF. The CDR3 bases are TGTGCCAGTAGTTCGATGCCGGGATATAATTCACCCCTCCACTTT.

This clonotype has at least ten counts. V and J are TRBV7-9 and TRBJ2-1; D is possibly TRBD1 (6 bases). CDR3 length: 15 amino acids. V was trimmed by 1 base and J by 9 bases, leaving 16 bases between them. The V gene's germline CDR1 is SEHNR and CDR2 FQNEAQ (reference sequence). Here the CDR3 DNA reads TGTGCCAGCAGCTTAGTGGGCAGGGGAGATGGTGAGCAGTTCTTC. Its protein product is CASSLVGRGDGEQFF.

At least ten counts were recorded for this clonotype. The J gene is TRBJ1-1, the V gene TRBV6-2 or TRBV6-3, with TRBD1 matching over 11 bases. The trim removed 2 bases at V and 7 bases at J, leaving 3 bases unmatched. Germline lookup yields CDR1 MNHEY and CDR2 SVGEGT. CDR3 length equals 14 residues. The CDR3 protein is CASSYRGTGGEAFF. DNA of the CDR3: TGTGCCAGCAGTTACCGCGGGACAGGGGGTGAAGCTTTCTTT.

This clonotype was seen ten or more times. The V call is TRBV7-8, the J call TRBJ1-6; D is unresolved. CDR1 is SGHVS and CDR2 is FQNEAQ in the germline V gene. CDR3 length: 15 amino acids. V lost 1 base and J 7 bases, leaving 11 bases between the germline ends. The CDR3 DNA follows: TGTGCCAGCAGCTTAGGTCGGGCAGACAATTCACCCCTCCACTTT. As protein: CASSLGRADNSPLHF. Full variable domain (rest looked up from reference TRBV7-8 and TRBJ1-6): GAGVSQSPRYKVAKRGQDVALRCDPISGHVSLFWYQQALGQGPEFLTYFQNEAQLDKSGLPSDRFFAERPEGSVSTLKIQRTQQEDSAVYLCASSLGRADNSPLHFGNGTRLTVT.

The chain recombines TRBV7-6 with TRBJ1-3; 7 bases fit TRBD1. CDR3 length: 13 residues. Trimming at V came to 3 bases and at J to 6 bases, leaving 2 bases not matched to a gene. Germline assignment: CDR1 SGHVS and CDR2 FNYEAQ. As DNA, the CDR3 is TGTGCCAGCAGCTTTGGGACAGAAAACACCATATATTTT. Its translation is CASSFGTENTIYF.

A few counts support this clonotype. The rearrangement joins TRBV29-1 to TRBJ1-1; TRBD1 matches at 9 bases. The CDR3 is 13 residues long. V shed 7 bases and J 6 bases; nucleotides not matched to a gene: 9. Germline V lookup: CDR1 SQVTM, CDR2 ANQGSEA. CDR3 protein: CSGHRGLVAEAFF. The CDR3 region has the DNA TGCAGCGGCCACAGGGGGCTAGTTGCTGAAGCTTTCTTT.

The genes are TRBV12-3 or TRBV12-4 and TRBJ1-1; D gene uncertain. Trimming took 4 bases from V and 5 from J, leaving 8 bases between them. This CDR3 is 12 amino acids long. CDR3 sequence: CASSSSRTEAFF. DNA of the CDR3: TGTGCCAGCAGTTCTTCTCGGACTGAAGCTTTCTTT.

This clonotype occurred many times. This sequence joins TRBV4-1 and TRBJ1-5; 9 nucleotides line up with TRBD1. From germline, CDR1 is MGHRA and CDR2 YSYEKL. J was trimmed by 4 bases and V by 2 bases; bases with no gene match: 6. The CDR3 covers 16 residues. The CDR3 DNA follows: TGCGCCAGCAGCCAACCGGGACAGGGATTAAATCAGCCCCAGCATTTT. Protein product: CASSQPGQGLNQPQHF.

In its sample, this clonotype was seen many times. The V gene is TRBV7-6, the J gene TRBJ1-1; TRBD1 matches at 7 bases. With 2 bases clipped from V and 1 base from J, the junction kept 1 base outside the gene matches. CDR3 size: 14 residues. Germline lookup yields CDR1 SGHVS and CDR2 FNYEAQ. The CDR3 bases are TGTGCCAGCAGCTTACAGGGGGGGAACACTGAAGCTTTCTTT. As protein: CASSLQGGNTEAFF.

This clonotype was seen ten or more times. The genes are TRBV12-3 or TRBV12-4 and TRBJ1-1; D might be TRBD1 (5 bases). Deletions cut 2 bases from V and 10 bases from J, with 17 bases between. This CDR3 comprises 14 residues. Here the CDR3 DNA reads TGTGCCAGCAGTTTAAGAAGGGGAAGCCCGGGAGCTTTCTTT. Translated: CASSLRRGSPGAFF.

This clonotype was counted at least ten times. The CDR3 DNA reads TGTGCCACCAGCAGAGGACAGGGCAACAACGAGCAGTACTTC. Residues: CATSRGQGNNEQYF. The chain employs TRBV15 and TRBJ2-7; 7 nucleotides align to TRBD1. Germline V gives CDR1 LNHNV, CDR2 YYDKDF (reference sequence). The trim removed 1 base at V and 5 bases at J, leaving 5 bases unmatched. This CDR3 comprises 14 residues.

This clonotype is medium-sized within its sample. The rearrangement joins TRBV7-2 to TRBJ1-3; D is unresolved. The CDR3 spans 15 residues. V was trimmed by 5 bases and J by 0 bases, leaving 11 bases between them. Per germline, CDR1 SGHTA and CDR2 FQGNSA. The CDR3 spells CASSPEGHSGNTIYF. CDR3 bases: TGTGCCAGCAGCCCGGAAGGTCACTCTGGAAACACCATATATTTT.

This clonotype has at least ten counts. Here the CDR3 reads CAIRTSGNTEAFF. The CDR3 DNA reads TGTGCCATCCGTACCTCTGGGAACACTGAAGCTTTCTTT. The chain combines TRBV10-3 with TRBJ1-1; D unresolved. Trimming stripped 8 bases from V and 1 base from J, with 11 bases between. The CDR3 runs 13 residues. From germline, CDR1 is ENHRY and CDR2 SYGVKD.

This clonotype was found many times. The V call is TRBV7-6, the J call TRBJ2-7; the D gene could be TRBD1 or TRBD2 (5 bases each). This CDR3 region has 13 residues. Germline V gives CDR1 SGHVS, CDR2 FNYEAQ. Trimming shortened V by 5 bases and J by 9 bases, and 17 bases separated the two germline ends. Here the CDR3 DNA reads TGTGCCAGCAGCCCTAGGGACCGTGGGGGGCAGTACTTC. It yields the protein CASSPRDRGGQYF.

V is TRBV7-9 and J is TRBJ2-1; maybe TRBD2 (6 bases). V was pared by 7 bases and J by 4 bases, with 14 bases between. The CDR3 is made up of 14 amino acids. Germline assignment: CDR1 SEHNR and CDR2 FQNEAQ (reference sequence). The chain's CDR3 is CASTPPEGYNEQFF. For the CDR3, the DNA is TGTGCCAGCACCCCCCCGGAGGGGTACAATGAGCAGTTCTTC.